The 17 T cell receptor beta chains given below trace back to one sample, sequenced in a study of blood T cell repertoires in COVID-19. Sequencing was performed with immunoSEQ multiplex PCR; in TCRdb, only in-frame clones are kept and a portion is missing. The sample holds roughly 260,000 clones, roughly four fifths seen once. Source material: PBMCs or T cells enriched from blood (not recorded which). The source is a woman aged 35 to 49 who had been exposed to COVID-19.

In the case of this clone: The same CDR3 also results from other DNA sequences found in this sample. The chain recombines TRBV28 with TRBJ2-7, with TRBD1 identical over 8 bases. The trim removed 5 bases at V and 3 bases at J, leaving 6 bases unmatched. Germline CDR1 MDHEN, CDR2 SYDVKM. This CDR3 spans 14 amino acids. The CDR3 DNA follows: TGTGCCAGCAGTCCCGGTGGGACAGGCTACGAGCAGTACTTC. It is translated as CASSPGGTGYEQYF.

The chain is built from TRBV2 and TRBJ1-1; no reliable D call. This CDR3 is built from 15 residues. V lost 4 bases and J 1 base, leaving 13 bases between the germline ends. Germline V CDR1 and CDR2: SNHLY, FYNNEI. CDR3 in amino acids: CASSVSPSSNTEAFF. CDR3 sequence (DNA): TGTGCCAGCAGTGTTAGTCCTTCTTCGAACACTGAAGCTTTCTTT.

The rearrangement links TRBV5-1 to TRBJ2-3; 7 nucleotides agree with TRBD1. The germline V gene has CDR1 SGHRS and CDR2 YFSETQ. V dropped 2 bases and J dropped 8; count of bases not matched to a gene: 14. This CDR3 has 16 residues. CDR3 in amino acids: CASSFHRDSPRGTQYF. In nucleotides, the CDR3 is TGCGCCAGCAGCTTCCACCGGGACAGCCCTAGGGGTACGCAGTATTTT.

The CDR3 is CASSVGASQGPGEKLFF. Written as DNA, the CDR3 is TGTGCCAGCAGCGTCGGGGCCTCACAGGGGCCTGGGGAAAAACTGTTTTTT. V is TRBV9 and J is TRBJ1-4; TRBD1 aligns across 7 bases. Germline V gene lookup returns CDR1 SGDLS and CDR2 YYNGEE. This CDR3 spans 17 amino acids. Trimming took 2 bases from V and 8 from J; bases not matched to a gene: 15.

The chain carries TRBV24-1 and TRBJ1-2; TRBD1 matches at 7 bases. The V segment lost 2 bases and the J segment 8 bases; nucleotides outside the gene matches: 4. CDR3 size: 13 residues. CDR1 KGHDR and CDR2 SFDVKD come from the germline V gene. The CDR3 DNA reads as TGTGCCACCAGTGATTCGACAGGGTTAGGCTACACCTTC. This encodes CATSDSTGLGYTF.

The table lists this clone with a few counts. The rearrangement joins TRBV5-6 to TRBJ2-7; D might be TRBD1 (6 bases). The germline V gene encodes CDR1 SGHDT and CDR2 YYEEEE. This CDR3 comprises 13 residues. Trimming took off 4 bases at V and 6 bases at J, with 14 bases between the two ends. In DNA form, the CDR3 reads TGTGCCAGCAGCGCCTCAACAGGGCGCGAGCAGTACTTC. This gives the protein CASSASTGREQYF.

The chain links TRBV11-2 to TRBJ1-1; the D gene is possibly TRBD1 (5 bases). Trimming took 2 bases from V and 3 from J, leaving 10 bases between them. Germline lookup yields CDR1 SGHAT and CDR2 FQNNGV. The CDR3 loop spans 14 amino acids. CDR3 residues: CASSLLGGDTEAFF. In DNA, the CDR3 is TGTGCCAGCAGCTTACTTGGGGGGGACACTGAAGCTTTCTTT.

The chain has TRBV6-5 and TRBJ1-3, with TRBD1 matching 9 bases. The germline gives CDR1 MNHEY, CDR2 SVGAGI. V was clipped by 6 bases and J by 0 bases; unmatched bases: 3. CDR3 length equals 15 residues. The CDR3, as DNA: TGTGCCAGCAGGTCGGGACAGGGCTCTGGAAACACCATATATTTT. This gives the protein CASRSGQGSGNTIYF.

The V call is TRBV28, the J call TRBJ1-6, with 7 bases fitting TRBD1. V dropped 4 bases and J dropped 7; count of bases not matched to a gene: 7. CDR3 size: 15 residues. The germline gives CDR1 MDHEN, CDR2 SYDVKM. The CDR3 loop is CASSSGQIWNSPLHF. CDR3 in DNA: TGTGCCAGCAGTTCGGGACAGATCTGGAATTCACCCCTCCACTTT.

The J gene is TRBJ1-1, the V gene TRBV9; TRBD1 matches at 7 bases. Per germline, CDR1 SGDLS and CDR2 YYNGEE. V shed 4 bases, J shed 5 bases, and the junction held 17 bases outside the gene matches. The length of the CDR3 is 17 residues. CDR3 nucleotides: TGTGCCAGCAGCCTTGAACAGGGGACCCCAGGGTGGACTGAAGCTTTCTTT. The encoded protein is CASSLEQGTPGWTEAFF. Combining the CDR3 with reference TRBV9 and TRBJ1-1 gives the whole variable domain DSGVTQTPKHLITATGQRVTLRCSPRSGDLSVYWYQQSLDQGLQFLIQYYNGEERAKGNILERFSAQQFPDLHSELNLSSLELGDSALYFCASSLEQGTPGWTEAFFGQGTRLTVV.

In nucleotides, the CDR3 is TGTGCCAGCGCGACAGGGGGCTATGGGGGGTACGGCTCTGGAAACACCATATATTTT. Protein product: CASATGGYGGYGSGNTIYF. J is TRBJ1-3 and V is TRBV27, with 10 bases identical to TRBD1. The CDR3 consists of 19 residues. Losses at the gene ends were 8 bases for V and 0 bases for J; bases not matched to a gene: 16. Germline V gives CDR1 MNHEY, CDR2 SMNVEV (reference sequence).

The chain couples TRBV5-1 to TRBJ2-7, with 7 nucleotides matching TRBD1. Germline trimming cut 4 bases from V and 7 bases from J; bases unmatched to any gene: 11. This CDR3 contains 14 residues. Germline V lookup: CDR1 SGHRS, CDR2 YFSETQ. The CDR3 reads CASSPWTGPLEQYF. As DNA, the CDR3 is TGCGCCAGCAGCCCCTGGACAGGTCCTTTGGAGCAGTACTTC.

The chain uses TRBV10-3 and TRBJ1-6; 9 bases align to TRBD1. The CDR3 has 15 residues. Unmatched junction bases numbered 7, after V lost 8 bases and J lost 5 bases. Per the germline V gene, CDR1 is ENHRY and CDR2 is SYGVKD. CDR3 region: CAIQGGDRDNSPLHF. CDR3 nucleotides: TGTGCCATCCAGGGGGGGGACAGGGATAATTCACCCCTCCACTTT.

The V call is TRBV7-2, the J call TRBJ2-5, with TRBD2 matching over 7 bases. Germline V gene lookup returns CDR1 SGHTA and CDR2 FQGNSA. Trimming took 5 bases from V and 2 from J; bases not matched to a gene: 5. The CDR3 length is 14 residues. The CDR3 DNA is TGTGCCAGCAGCCCTCCGGGACTACAAGAGACCCAGTACTTC. Amino acids: CASSPPGLQETQYF.

The V call is TRBV5-1, the J call TRBJ2-7; D not certain. Germline CDR1 reads SGHRS; CDR2 reads YFSETQ. Trimming took 0 bases from V and 0 from J, leaving 13 bases between them. The CDR3 has 16 residues. The CDR3: CASSLVSGASSYEQYF. As DNA, the CDR3 is TGCGCCAGCAGCTTGGTATCAGGTGCCAGCTCCTACGAGCAGTACTTC.

V usage is TRBV19 and J usage is TRBJ1-1; D is undetermined. V lost 5 bases and J lost 1, with 8 bases in between. Germline V gene lookup returns CDR1 LNHDA and CDR2 SQIVND (reference sequence). The CDR3 consists of 13 residues. CDR3: CASSEARNTEAFF. The CDR3 nucleotides read TGTGCCAGTAGTGAGGCCAGGAACACTGAAGCTTTCTTT.

The rearrangement joins TRBV5-1 to TRBJ1-1, with D possibly matching TRBD1 (6 bases). The CDR3 is made up of 13 amino acids. Deletions cut 3 bases from V and 6 bases from J, with 12 bases between. CDR1 and CDR2 (germline): SGHRS, YFSETQ. DNA for the CDR3: TGCGCCAGCAGCTCTCCAGGGGTCCCTGAAGCTTTCTTT. Residues: CASSSPGVPEAFF.